This TCR beta chain stems from a study of cytomegalovirus exposure and HLA in healthy donors (dated by TCRdb to about 2017). Regarding the complete study: According to an earlier analysis of 587 of the donors, about 179 million T cells yielded roughly 100 million unique TCR beta sequences and about 300 Gb of sequence data. Roughly 290 gigabases of sequencing data and around 85 million unique TCR sequences made up an early release that covered around 640 HLA-typed donors. Of the roughly 400 genotyped donors, over 65% fell in the genetic ancestry cluster associated with self-reported Caucasian donors. The study aimed to test whether signatures of past pathogen exposure could be identified by cataloging public T cell receptors. Using immunosequencing, the study profiled T cell repertoires from about 610 subjects and related those repertoires to cytomegalovirus serostatus. Along with the approximately 700-subject first cohort, a separate validation cohort of roughly 110 different subjects was used. To predict cytomegalovirus infection status, the study brought together high-throughput TCR immunosequencing, statistical association of individual TCRs with disease status, and machine learning. In a later analysis, previously published TCR beta repertoires from fewer than 750 donors were re-analyzed and high-resolution HLA genotyping was added so that TCR occurrence patterns could be studied. In the later analysis, no new phenotypic data were used to find candidate immune exposures; instead, reliance was placed on TCR beta sequences and their occurrence across donors. In an earlier analysis of 500 to 650 of the donors, high-throughput TCR beta sequencing was used to judge whether each TCR beta V gene segment behaved as functional or pseudogenic. Donor age, sex, ethnicity and CMV serostatus were compiled together with the repertoire data. A later genetic analysis used genome-wide SNP genotypes for about 60% of the 666 donors, treating that subset as a discovery cohort. All discovery cohort repertoires had been generated on a single sequencing platform. Class I and class II HLA loci were covered by the typing at four-digit resolution. The number of typed donors differed by locus: 629-630 for A, B, C, DRB1 and DQB1; 500 to 550 for DQA1; 606 for DPA1; and some 430 for DPB1. Roughly five DR-DQ haplotypes were handled as single units for association and clustering because linkage in the cohort was strong. Among some 400 genotyped donors of the cohort, an average of roughly 230,000 unique TCR beta nucleotide sequences was sequenced per donor, of which about 18% were non-productive. What the research found in general, with its limitations: According to a later analysis, TCR association rates differed among HLA loci, with DRB1 alleles showing the most associated TCRs and HLA-C alleles showing the fewest. The 87-base-pair reads could not distinguish some IMGT-functional V segments, including TRBV6-2 and TRBV6-3, so those segments were excluded. Correlated functional status among segregating V segments might be attributable to linkage disequilibrium, but an unknown experimental factor could not be ruled out. In a later genetic analysis, a missense DCLRE1C variant was associated with V-gene and J-gene trimming of TCR beta chains, and the association was replicated in an independent cohort. A further reported finding was that TCR beta sequences accurately predicted the HLA-A and HLA-B alleles for most subjects in the first cohort. In a later analysis, several top co-occurrence clusters were reported to appear linked to parvovirus B19, influenza, CMV and Epstein-Barr virus. According to the authors, the approach could potentially be generalized to other disease states and immunological phenotypes. A cluster of highly shared sequence variants was judged likely to be a technical artifact of the sequencing pipeline. A later analysis found that HLA-associated TCR beta chains were more clonally expanded and had lower generation probabilities than equally common non-associated chains. Only TCR beta chains were sequenced in this cohort, and the absence of alpha or paired-chain data limited detectable features. In a later genetic analysis, fewer N-insertions in productive TCRs were reported among donors in an Asian-associated ancestry cluster than the approximately 710-donor mean. Because HLA typing was missing for some donors at each locus, association tests included only the typed subset. Broadly in line with IMGT annotations, most TCR beta V segments showed up in productive rearrangements about 87% or about 30% of the time in an earlier analysis of under 700 of the donors. The study gave a list of about 170 TCR beta chains associated with cytomegalovirus. According to a later analysis, most CMV-associated TCR beta chains appeared to be HLA-restricted, and the HLA associations seemed to be driven largely by CMV exposure. Most TCR sequences were seen in very few donors, while some public TCRs were found in many individuals. The only immune exposure information available for the cohort was CMV serostatus. In both the original and validation cohorts, the classifier was reported to diagnose cytomegalovirus status with high specificity and sensitivity. Assigning TCR associations to individual alleles was difficult when HLA alleles, especially DR and DQ, strongly co-occurred. Presence/absence analyses assumed roughly uniform sequencing depth across donors, an assumption that may not hold. In vitro tests confirmed that a few of the cytomegalovirus-associated TCR beta chains recognize cytomegalovirus antigens. A later analysis associated 15,000 or so TCR beta sequences with specific HLA alleles at a false discovery rate of 0.05. Because counts were too low, roughly 16 rarely observed V segments, including chromosome 9 orphons, were left out of the earlier analysis of approximately 580 of the donors.

As regards this clone: Which antigen it targets is not known.

The cohort consisted of some 670 healthy bone marrow donors. At the time of sampling, every cohort member was nominally healthy, though immune exposures that went unrecorded were likely present. The donor tested CMV seronegative, placing the donor among the roughly 350 seronegative members of the cohort. A peripheral blood sample was provided by each donor, and peripheral blood mononuclear cells were used for TCR beta sequencing. Genomic DNA extraction from the blood cell samples was performed with the Qiagen DNeasy Blood Extraction Kit. Receptor libraries were prepared by the immunoSEQ multiplex PCR assay. For the multiplex PCR, a mixture combining 60 forward primers for TCR Vbeta segments and 13 reverse primers for TCR Jbeta segments was used. Amplification of the CDR3 region of rearranged TCR beta genes was performed with a multiplex PCR assay on genomic DNA. On the Illumina HiSeq System, the amplified TCR beta libraries were sequenced as 87-base-pair reads. For the original study's pipeline: In a later analysis, approximately 74 million unique TCR beta chains were counted across the roughly 610 repertoires, and approximately 11 million of these chains were shared by at least two donors. Raw reads were error-corrected and collapsed into unique sequences with a nearest-neighbor algorithm that merged closely related sequences to remove PCR and sequencing errors. To assign V, D and J gene segments, CDR3 sequences were aligned to IMGT reference sequences. Each retained sequence needed at least a six-nucleotide match to both a V gene segment and a J gene segment. Rearrangements were classified as productive when the CDR3 lacked stop codons and remained in frame with V and J, and all other rearrangements were classified as non-productive. Following IMGT convention, CDR3 was defined as the stretch from the second conserved V-encoded cysteine to the conserved J-encoded phenylalanine. Sequences without an unambiguous match to a single V gene segment were excluded from the earlier analysis of several hundred of the donors. In an earlier analysis of 500 to 750 of the donors, V segments were called functional above 56.7% productive rearrangements and were called segregating when the between-donor standard deviation exceeded 5%. A statistical classification framework was built to diagnose cytomegalovirus status from the catalog of TCR beta chain sequences. V and J gene assignment, in a later analysis, came from comparing TCR nucleotide sequences with IMGT/GENE-DB human TR gene sequences. A later analysis assigned CDR3 sequences and most-parsimonious VDJ recombination scenarios with the TCRdist pipeline. In a later analysis, every TCR beta chain was defined by the combination of its CDR3 amino acid sequence and its V-gene family, and reads without a unique V-gene family were dropped. A later analysis removed 550 to 650 highly shared, low-generation-probability nucleotide sequences to deal with suspected cross-contamination and a sequencing artifact. In a later analysis, a clonal expansion index was calculated for each public chain from normalized within-repertoire ranks of inferred template counts. Generation probabilities in a later analysis came from a VDJ recombination model fitted to out-of-frame rearrangements, and those results were checked against IGoR. In a later analysis, TCR-TCR, TCR-HLA and TCR-CMV co-occurrence was scored with hypergeometric tests, and a repertoire-size bias correction was applied to TCR pairs. False discovery rates were estimated in a later analysis by permuting HLA or CMV assignments 20 times. A later analysis grouped co-occurring TCRs with DBSCAN, adding TCRdist sequence similarity when clustering within HLA-allele-positive subsets. Co-occurrence clustering excluded repertoires with fewer than 30,000 or more than 120,000 public chains, plus five with anomalous nucleotide sharing. TCRdb retrieved this table from immuneACCESS and kept in-frame rearrangements only. Not all clones are present; in checked studies, unresolved V genes account for under half, and no reason is known for the remainder. The V and J calls and the clone size are those of that table, but D and trimming were determined from the DNA. The sample has roughly 150,000 clones on record. Jointly, the top ten make up 1.6% of the sample.

CDR1 and CDR2 are read off the germline V gene as KGHSH and LQKENI. The CDR3 contains 16 residues, cysteine and phenylalanine counted. Only the CDR3 part of the read is kept: 48 bases, read in frame from the first base. Trimming removed 5 bases from V and 5 bases from J; the gene matches leave 7 bases unexplained. This TCR derives from a woman in her forties or fifties in good health and CMV-seronegative. The sequence joins TRBV18 to TRBJ1-5; 12 of the junction bases match TRBD1. Sequencing was performed on PBMCs. The DNA reads TGTGCCAGCTCAGCCGGGACAGGGGGCATCGATCAGCCCCAGCATTTT. Translated, this gives CASSAGTGGIDQPQHF.